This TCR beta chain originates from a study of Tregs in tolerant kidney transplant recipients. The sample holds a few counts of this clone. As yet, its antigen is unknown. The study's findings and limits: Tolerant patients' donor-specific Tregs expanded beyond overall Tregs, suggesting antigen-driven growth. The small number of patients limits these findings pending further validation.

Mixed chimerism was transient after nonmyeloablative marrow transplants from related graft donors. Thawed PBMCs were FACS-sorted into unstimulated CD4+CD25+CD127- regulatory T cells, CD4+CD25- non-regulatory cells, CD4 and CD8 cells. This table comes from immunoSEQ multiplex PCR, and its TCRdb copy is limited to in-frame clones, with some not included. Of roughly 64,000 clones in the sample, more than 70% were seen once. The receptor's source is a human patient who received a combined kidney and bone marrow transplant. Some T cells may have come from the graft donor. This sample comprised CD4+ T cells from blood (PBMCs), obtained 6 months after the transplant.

The CDR3 bases are TGTGCCAGCTCACCATGGACAGGGGAGCAAGAGACCCAGTACTTC. It translates to CASSPWTGEQETQYF. The chain recombines TRBV18 with TRBJ2-5; 9 positions match TRBD1. CDR1 is KGHSH, CDR2 LQKENI, per germline. Losses at the gene ends were 2 bases for V and 2 bases for J; bases not matched to a gene: 3. The CDR3 consists of 15 residues.